Below are 17 T cell receptor beta chains sequenced from a single sample in a study of T-cell memory formation after mild COVID-19. Each CDR3 protein is one row after TCRdb ran MiXCR on the 5' RACE reads. The sample lists 430,000 or so distinct CDR3 sequences, roughly 23% seen once, with approximately 12% in the top ten. Sequences were obtained from PBMCs or a T cell subset sorted from them (not recorded which). All receptors come from an adult woman who had mild COVID-19 (a few samples of this study predate the infection). Cell type and time point are not known.

The chain recombines TRBV11-1 with TRBJ2-2; tentatively, D is TRBD1 (6 bases). Germline V gives CDR1 SGHAT, CDR2 FQDESV (reference sequence). With 3 bases removed from V and 2 bases from J, the gap between germline ends came to 13 bases. The CDR3 sequence is 16 residues long. CDR3 nucleotide sequence: TGTGCCAGCAGCTTTCTACAGGGTCCTAACACCGGGGAGCTGTTTTTT. Protein sequence: CASSFLQGPNTGELFF.

This clonotype was seen only a few times. V usage is TRBV6-5 and J usage is TRBJ1-2; D gene uncertain. The V and J ends lost 6 bases and 0 bases respectively, with 11 bases between them. The CDR3 extends over 14 amino acids. Germline V gene sequence: CDR1 MNHEY, CDR2 SVGAGI. The CDR3: CASRNTRANYGYTF. CDR3 sequence (DNA): TGTGCCAGCAGAAACACCCGGGCTAACTATGGCTACACCTTC.

This chain connects TRBV7-9 to TRBJ1-2, with 8 positions matching TRBD1. The germline CDR1 and CDR2 sequences are SEHNR and FQNEAQ (reference sequence). This CDR3 contains 15 residues. V shed 5 bases, J shed 6 bases, and the junction held 11 bases outside the gene matches. The CDR3 DNA reads as TGTGCCAGCAGCACCTATCGGACAGGGAGTGATGGCTACACCTTC. This encodes CASSTYRTGSDGYTF. The full variable domain, its missing parts supplied by reference TRBV7-9 and TRBJ1-2, is DTGVSQNPRHKITKRGQNVTFRCDPISEHNRLYWYRQTLGQGPEFLTYFQNEAQLEKSRLLSDRFSAERPKGSFSTLEIQRTEQGDSAMYLCASSTYRTGSDGYTFGSGTRLTVV.

This rearrangement joins TRBV4-2 to TRBJ2-2; D is uncertain. This CDR3 is 12 amino acids long. Germline loops: CDR1 LGHNA, CDR2 YNFKEQ. Between the trimmed V and J ends, which lost 3 bases and 6 bases, there was a span of 5 bases. As DNA, the CDR3 is TGTGCCAGCAGCCAGACCGCCGGGGAGCTGTTTTTT. Protein sequence: CASSQTAGELFF.

The rearrangement joins TRBV12-3 or TRBV12-4 to TRBJ1-1; a weak D match, TRBD1 (5 bases). The CDR3 has 15 amino acids. The ends were cut back, 6 bases at V and 2 bases at J, with 16 bases in the middle. The CDR3 is CASSGTLRVNTEAFF. As DNA, the CDR3 is TGTGCCAGCAGCGGGACCCTTAGGGTCAACACTGAAGCTTTCTTT.

This clonotype showed up just a few times. The chain links TRBV5-1 to TRBJ1-1; the D is unclear. Germline CDR1 is SGHRS and CDR2 is YFSETQ. V dropped 0 bases and J dropped 1 base, with 22 bases sitting between them. The CDR3 has 19 residues. The CDR3 sequence: CASSLESQELFIGNTEAFF. The DNA for the CDR3 is TGCGCCAGCAGCTTGGAGTCGCAGGAACTTTTTATTGGGAACACTGAAGCTTTCTTT.

This clonotype occurred once. The rearrangement joins TRBV15 to TRBJ2-3; tentatively, D is TRBD1 or TRBD2 (5 bases each). Trimming took 6 bases from V and 2 from J, leaving 9 bases between them. The V gene's germline CDR1 is LNHNV and CDR2 YYDKDF (reference sequence). CDR3 length: 13 amino acids. CDR3 residues: CATRGEYTDTQYF. The CDR3 DNA reads TGTGCCACCAGGGGGGAGTACACAGATACGCAGTATTTT.

This clonotype appeared a few times. In nucleotides, the CDR3 is TGTGCCTGGAGTGTCCAAACAGTAGGGCATGGCTACACCTTC. Amino acid sequence: CAWSVQTVGHGYTF. The V call is TRBV30, the J call TRBJ1-2; D remains unclear. V lost 0 bases to trimming and J lost 6 bases, with 14 bases between them. The CDR3 spans 14 residues. Per germline, CDR1 GTSNPN and CDR2 SVGIG (reference sequence).

J is TRBJ1-2 and V is TRBV19, with 7 bases lining up with TRBD1. V was clipped by 3 bases and J by 3 bases; unmatched bases: 10. The germline V gene encodes CDR1 LNHDA and CDR2 SQIVND (reference sequence). CDR3 length equals 16 residues. The CDR3 loop reads CASSILSQDRYYGYTF. For the CDR3, the DNA is TGTGCCAGTAGTATTCTCTCTCAGGACAGGTACTATGGCTACACCTTC. Combining the CDR3 with reference TRBV19 and TRBJ1-2 gives the whole variable domain DGGITQSPKYLFRKEGQNVTLSCEQNLNHDAMYWYRQDPGQGLRLIYYSQIVNDFQKGDIAEGYSVSREKKESFPLTVTSAQKNPTAFYLCASSILSQDRYYGYTFGSGTRLTVV.

In this sample, this clonotype turned up a few times. J is TRBJ1-2 and V is TRBV3-1; D is unclear. V was pared by 3 bases and J by 6 bases, with 14 bases between. The CDR3 has 14 amino acids. CDR1 is LGHDT and CDR2 is YNNKEL in the germline V gene (reference sequence). DNA of the CDR3: TGTGCCAGCAGCCACTTCCCCGGGAGTGATGGCTACACCTTC. Its protein is CASSHFPGSDGYTF.

This clonotype was picked up a small number of times. V and J are TRBV25-1 and TRBJ1-2; TRBD1 aligns across 11 bases. CDR3 length equals 17 residues. Germline values: CDR1 MGHDK, CDR2 SYGVNS. The J segment lost 2 bases and the V segment lost 3 bases, leaving 8 bases of the junction unmatched. CDR3 sequence (DNA): TGTGCCAGCAGTGATTCCGGGACAGGGGGGGTAAACTATGGCTACACCTTC. Amino acids: CASSDSGTGGVNYGYTF.

The chain combines TRBV4-1 with TRBJ2-7, with 8 bases fitting TRBD1. This CDR3 is built from 17 residues. CDR1 and CDR2 (germline): MGHRA, YSYEKL. V lost 1 base to trimming and J lost 3 bases; unmatched junction nucleotides: 11. The CDR3 here is CASSQGFDRGAFYEQYF. The CDR3 nucleotides read TGCGCCAGCAGCCAAGGCTTCGACAGGGGAGCGTTCTACGAGCAGTACTTC.

This clonotype was detected a few times. V and J are TRBV12-3 or TRBV12-4 and TRBJ2-1, with TRBD2 matching 14 bases. The CDR3 consists of 14 residues. V dropped 6 bases and J dropped 8; count of bases not matched to a gene: 3. CDR3 bases: TGTGCCAGCAGACCGGGACTAGCGGGGGATGAGCAGTTCTTC. This codes for CASRPGLAGDEQFF.

Only a few counts were recorded for this clonotype. The chain joins TRBV7-9 to TRBJ2-3; TRBD2 matches at 10 bases. The CDR3 has 16 amino acids. After removal of 3 bases from V and 3 bases from J, the junction contained 6 bases not matched to a gene. Germline CDR1 is SEHNR and CDR2 is FQNEAQ (reference sequence). The CDR3 DNA follows: TGTGCCAGCAGCTTGACGGCTAGCGGGGGAACAGATACGCAGTATTTT. As protein: CASSLTASGGTDTQYF. Supplemented by reference TRBV7-9 and TRBJ2-3, the full variable domain reads DTGVSQNPRHKITKRGQNVTFRCDPISEHNRLYWYRQTLGQGPEFLTYFQNEAQLEKSRLLSDRFSAERPKGSFSTLEIQRTEQGDSAMYLCASSLTASGGTDTQYFGPGTRLTVL.

The chain has TRBV25-1 and TRBJ2-1; TRBD2 aligns across 8 bases. Germline loops: CDR1 MGHDK, CDR2 SYGVNS. The CDR3 has 14 amino acids. J gave up 14 bases and V 4 bases, and 13 bases lay outside the gene matches. The CDR3: CASSATHGLARKFF. CDR3 in DNA: TGTGCCAGCAGTGCCACTCACGGACTAGCTCGGAAGTTCTTC.

The gene calls are TRBV9 and TRBJ2-1; 12 nucleotides agree with TRBD2. The CDR3 loop spans 16 amino acids. Germline CDR1 SGDLS, CDR2 YYNGEE. J lost 7 bases, V lost 8 bases, and 13 bases had no gene match. The DNA of the CDR3 is TGTGCCAGTTCCCCTAGCGGGGGGGCGGGGAAGAATGAGCAGTTCTTC. It codes for CASSPSGGAGKNEQFF.

J is TRBJ2-6 and V is TRBV7-9, with no clear D. CDR1 and CDR2 from the germline V gene are SEHNR and FQNEAQ (reference sequence). The V gene lost 3 bases and the J gene lost 6 bases, with 3 bases spanning the gap. This CDR3 has 12 amino acids. CDR3 region: CASSFPANVLTF. The CDR3 nucleotides read TGTGCCAGCAGCTTCCCGGCCAACGTCCTGACTTTC.